This T cell receptor beta chain was identified in a study of blood T cell repertoires in COVID-19. Germline CDR1 reads SEHNR; CDR2 reads FQNEAQ (reference sequence). J gave up 1 base and V 5 bases, and 12 bases lay outside the gene matches. The CDR3 length is 18 residues. Using immunoSEQ multiplex PCR, the repertoire was profiled, and TCRdb retains in-frame clones only, with some absent. Among under 200,000 clones listed, 80% to 90% were seen once. This TCR was sampled from a woman aged 80 or over with acute or convalescent COVID-19. The rearrangement uses TRBV7-9 and TRBJ2-5, with 11 bases fitting TRBD2. Sequenced: peripheral blood. The CDR3 coding sequence is TGTGCCAGCAGCCCACGGCCTAGCGGGAGGCCGGGCCAAGAGACCCAGTACTTC. It codes for CASSPRPSGRPGQETQYF.